This T cell receptor beta chain stems from a study of T-cell memory formation after mild COVID-19. This clonotype was seen a handful of times. Its antigen is not known. 5'RACE with constant-segment primers built TCRalpha and TCRbeta cDNA libraries with UMIs. TCRdb independently ran MiXCR on the 5' RACE reads; one entry per CDR3 protein. The table has tens of thousands of distinct CDR3 sequences, around 9.7% seen once. This CDR3 has 14 amino acids. The V end lost 7 bases, the J end lost 5 bases, and 15 bases lay between the germline ends. Germline CDR1 and CDR2: MNHEY and SVGAGI. The study's findings and limits: Mostly located in CM and EM were contracting CD4+ clones, with contracting CD8+ clones located in EMRA. Contracting clones, day 15 to 85, had balanced CD4/CD8, and later expanders favored CD4+.

V usage is TRBV6-5 and J usage is TRBJ1-5; D possibly corresponds to TRBD1 (5 bases). This clonotype was obtained from an adult woman who had mild COVID-19 (a few samples of this study predate the infection). Cell type and time point are not known. The sample comprised PBMCs or a T cell subset sorted from them (not recorded which). This CDR3 is CASTRRQWDQPQHF. DNA of the CDR3: TGTGCCAGCACCCGAAGACAGTGGGATCAGCCCCAGCATTTT.